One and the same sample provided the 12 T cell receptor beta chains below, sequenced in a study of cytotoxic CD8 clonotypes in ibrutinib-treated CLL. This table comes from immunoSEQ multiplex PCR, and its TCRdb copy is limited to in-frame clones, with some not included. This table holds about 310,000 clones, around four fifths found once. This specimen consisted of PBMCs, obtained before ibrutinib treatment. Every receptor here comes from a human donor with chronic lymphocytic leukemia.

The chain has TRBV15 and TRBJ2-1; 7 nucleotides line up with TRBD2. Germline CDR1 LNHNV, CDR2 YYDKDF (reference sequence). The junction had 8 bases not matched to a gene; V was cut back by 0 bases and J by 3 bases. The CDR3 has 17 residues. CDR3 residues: CATSRDPSGTLYNEQFF. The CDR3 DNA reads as TGTGCCACCAGCAGAGATCCCAGCGGGACCCTCTACAATGAGCAGTTCTTC.

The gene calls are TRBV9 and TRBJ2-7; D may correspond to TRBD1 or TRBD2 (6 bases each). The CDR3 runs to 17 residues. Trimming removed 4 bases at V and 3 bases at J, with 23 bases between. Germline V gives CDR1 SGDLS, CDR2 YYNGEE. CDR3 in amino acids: CASSPGGGPGSLYEQYF. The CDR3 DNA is TGTGCCAGCAGCCCCGGAGGGGGTCCAGGATCCCTCTACGAGCAGTACTTC. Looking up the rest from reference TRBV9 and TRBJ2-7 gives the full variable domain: DSGVTQTPKHLITATGQRVTLRCSPRSGDLSVYWYQQSLDQGLQFLIQYYNGEERAKGNILERFSAQQFPDLHSELNLSSLELGDSALYFCASSPGGGPGSLYEQYFGPGTRLTVT.

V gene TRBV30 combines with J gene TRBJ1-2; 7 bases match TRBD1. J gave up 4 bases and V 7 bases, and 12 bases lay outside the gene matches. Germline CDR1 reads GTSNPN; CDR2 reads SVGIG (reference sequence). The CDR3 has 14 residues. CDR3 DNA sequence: TGTGCCTACACCAGACAGGGAGTTGGCTATGGCTACACCTTC. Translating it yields CAYTRQGVGYGYTF.

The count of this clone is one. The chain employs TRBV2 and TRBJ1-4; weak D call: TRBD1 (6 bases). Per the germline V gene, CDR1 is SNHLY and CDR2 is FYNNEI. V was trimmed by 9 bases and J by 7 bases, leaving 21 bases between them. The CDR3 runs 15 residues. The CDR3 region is CASSSQGSEGEKLFF. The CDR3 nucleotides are TGTGCCAGTTCTTCACAGGGTTCTGAGGGTGAAAAACTGTTTTTT.

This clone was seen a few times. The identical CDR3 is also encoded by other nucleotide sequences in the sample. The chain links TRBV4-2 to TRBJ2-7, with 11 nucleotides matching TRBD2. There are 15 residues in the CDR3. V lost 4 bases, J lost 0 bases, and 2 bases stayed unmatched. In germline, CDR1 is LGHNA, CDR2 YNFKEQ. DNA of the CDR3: TGTGCCAGCAGCCTAGGGACTAGCGGCTCCTACGAGCAGTACTTC. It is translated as CASSLGTSGSYEQYF.

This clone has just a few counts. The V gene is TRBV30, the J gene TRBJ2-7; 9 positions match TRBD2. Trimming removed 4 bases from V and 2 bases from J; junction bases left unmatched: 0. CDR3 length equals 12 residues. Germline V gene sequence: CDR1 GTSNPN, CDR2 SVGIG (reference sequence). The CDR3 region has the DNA TGTGCCTGGACTAGCGGGACCTACGAGCAGTACTTC. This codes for CAWTSGTYEQYF.

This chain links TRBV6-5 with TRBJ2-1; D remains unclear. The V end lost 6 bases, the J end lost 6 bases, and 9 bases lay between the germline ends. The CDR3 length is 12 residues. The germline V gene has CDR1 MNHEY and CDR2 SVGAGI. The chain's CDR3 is CASSKETNEQFF. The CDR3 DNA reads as TGTGCCAGCAGCAAGGAAACCAATGAGCAGTTCTTC.

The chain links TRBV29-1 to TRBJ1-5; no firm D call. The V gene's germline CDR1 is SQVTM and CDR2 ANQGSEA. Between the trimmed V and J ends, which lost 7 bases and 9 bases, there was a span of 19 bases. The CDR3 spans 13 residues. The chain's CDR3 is CSGASSPGWPQHF. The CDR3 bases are TGCAGCGGGGCCTCGAGTCCCGGGTGGCCCCAGCATTTT.

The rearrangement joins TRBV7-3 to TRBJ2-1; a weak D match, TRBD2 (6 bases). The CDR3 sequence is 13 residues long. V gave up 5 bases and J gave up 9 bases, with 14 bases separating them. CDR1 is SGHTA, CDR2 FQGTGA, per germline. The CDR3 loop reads CASSITGGIEQFF. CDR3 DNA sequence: TGTGCCAGCAGCATCACGGGCGGGATTGAGCAGTTCTTC.

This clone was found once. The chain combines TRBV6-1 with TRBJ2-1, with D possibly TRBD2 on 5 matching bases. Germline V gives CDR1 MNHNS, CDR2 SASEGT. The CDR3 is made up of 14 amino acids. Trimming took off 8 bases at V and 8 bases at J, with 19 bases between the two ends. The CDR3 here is CASGGWRSGYEQFF. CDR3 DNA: TGTGCCAGCGGCGGATGGAGAAGCGGTTATGAGCAGTTCTTC.

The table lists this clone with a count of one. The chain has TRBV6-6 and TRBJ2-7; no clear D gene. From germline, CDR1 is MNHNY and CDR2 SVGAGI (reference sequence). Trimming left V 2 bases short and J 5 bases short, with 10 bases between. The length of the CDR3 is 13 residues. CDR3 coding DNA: TGTGCCAGCAGTTACCCCGGTGGAAACGAGCAGTACTTC. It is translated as CASSYPGGNEQYF.

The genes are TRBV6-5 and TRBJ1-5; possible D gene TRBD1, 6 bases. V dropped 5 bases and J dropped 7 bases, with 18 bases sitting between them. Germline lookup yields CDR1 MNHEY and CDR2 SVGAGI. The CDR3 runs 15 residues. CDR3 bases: TGTGCCAGCAGTCCCCAGACAGGACGAGAACAGCCCCAGCATTTT. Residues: CASSPQTGREQPQHF.